A single sample is the source of the 12 T cell receptor beta chains below, sequenced in a study of neoadjuvant anti-PD-1 for oral cavity cancer. Sequenced by immunoSEQ multiplex PCR; TCRdb stores in-frame clones only, minus some. The sample lists tens of thousands of clones; about four fifths were seen once. The material was PBMCs, obtained before nivolumab (anti-PD-1) treatment. The receptors come from a person aged 35-79 years with oral cavity squamous cell carcinoma.

This clone was seen a few times. The chain carries TRBV27 and TRBJ2-7, with 12 bases matching TRBD2. Germline trimming cut 5 bases from V and 3 bases from J; bases unmatched to any gene: 11. The CDR3 spans 17 residues. Germline-derived CDR1 and CDR2 are MNHEY and SMNVEV (reference sequence). In DNA, the CDR3 is TGTGCCAGCAGTCCCGTGAAGGGACTAGCGGGTCTCTACGAGCAGTACTTC. Translation: CASSPVKGLAGLYEQYF.

In the case of this clone: The junction and the germline gene differ at one end; a read error may be behind it. The V gene is TRBV7-7, the J gene TRBJ1-5, with TRBD1 as a possible D gene (5 bases). The V gene's germline CDR1 is SSHAT and CDR2 FNYEAQ (reference sequence). The CDR3 has 16 residues. The CDR3 sequence: CASSFPAGTYHQPQHF. CDR3 DNA sequence: TGTGCTAGCAGCTTTCCAGCGGGGACTTATCATCAGCCCCAGCATTTT.

This clone was seen just once. The genes are TRBV4-2 and TRBJ2-7; possible D gene TRBD2, 6 bases. The CDR3 is 21 amino acids. Trimming removed 0 bases at V and 7 bases at J, with 34 bases between. Germline V CDR1 and CDR2: LGHNA, YNFKEQ. CDR3 nucleotide sequence: TGTGCCAGCAGCCAAGATTTCCCCCCGGGGGACTCGGGTCAGCTTCTAGGTGAGCAGTACTTC. It yields the protein CASSQDFPPGDSGQLLGEQYF.

The chain employs TRBV6-5 and TRBJ1-1; a weak D match, TRBD1 (5 bases). Trimming pared 3 bases from V and 0 bases from J, leaving 14 bases between. Germline V gene sequence: CDR1 MNHEY, CDR2 SVGAGI. The CDR3 runs to 16 residues. The CDR3 sequence is CASSYSGQGVNTEAFF. The CDR3 DNA sequence: TGTGCCAGCAGTTATTCCGGGCAGGGAGTGAACACTGAAGCTTTCTTT.

This clone was detected a few times. The chain has TRBV7-9 and TRBJ1-1; a weak D match, TRBD1 (5 bases). Germline lookup yields CDR1 SEHNR and CDR2 FQNEAQ (reference sequence). V lost 5 bases and J 1 base, leaving 8 bases between the germline ends. This CDR3 has 13 residues. The CDR3 nucleotides are TGTGCCAGCAGCCCTCAGGGGAACACTGAAGCTTTCTTT. It specifies CASSPQGNTEAFF. The complete variable domain, with remaining parts taken from reference TRBV7-9 and TRBJ1-1, reads DTGVSQNPRHKITKRGQNVTFRCDPISEHNRLYWYRQTLGQGPEFLTYFQNEAQLEKSRLLSDRFSAERPKGSFSTLEIQRTEQGDSAMYLCASSPQGNTEAFFGQGTRLTVV.

This clone has only a few counts. J is TRBJ1-1 and V is TRBV6-1, with D tentatively TRBD1 (6 bases). Per germline, CDR1 MNHNS and CDR2 SASEGT. V lost 4 bases and J lost 4, with 13 bases in between. The CDR3 has 14 amino acids. CDR3 DNA sequence: TGTGCCAGCAGTGGACAGGTCCAGAGCACTGAAGCTTTCTTT. It codes for CASSGQVQSTEAFF.

The chain combines TRBV5-4 with TRBJ2-7, with TRBD1 matching 7 bases. The V segment lost 4 bases and the J segment 2 bases; nucleotides outside the gene matches: 12. This CDR3 has 16 amino acids. Germline V CDR1 and CDR2: SGHNT, YYREEE (reference sequence). CDR3 DNA: TGTGCCAGCAGCGTATCCGGGACAGTTCAAACCTACGAGCAGTACTTC. As protein: CASSVSGTVQTYEQYF.

This CDR3 is CASSLNPLLNQPQHF. The CDR3 coding sequence is TGTGCCAGCAGTTTAAACCCTCTCCTCAATCAGCCCCAGCATTTT. The rearrangement links TRBV27 to TRBJ1-5; no reliable D call. Trimming stripped 2 bases from V and 3 bases from J, with 11 bases between. The germline V gene encodes CDR1 MNHEY and CDR2 SMNVEV (reference sequence). This CDR3 is built from 15 residues.

This chain uses TRBV11-2 with TRBJ2-7; TRBD2 agrees at 7 bases. The CDR3 length is 13 residues. V trimming: 3 bases; J trimming: 3 bases; junction bases outside the gene matches: 2. CDR1 SGHAT and CDR2 FQNNGV come from the germline V gene. CDR3 loop: CASSFGGSYEQYF. DNA for the CDR3: TGTGCCAGCAGCTTTGGCGGGAGCTACGAGCAGTACTTC.

This clone has only a few counts. The J gene is TRBJ2-2, the V gene TRBV19; 11 bases are a match to TRBD1. J lost 6 bases, V lost 7 bases, and 4 bases had no gene match. This CDR3 has 14 amino acids. Germline V gene sequence: CDR1 LNHDA, CDR2 SQIVND (reference sequence). In DNA form, the CDR3 reads TGTGCCAGTAAACCGGGACAGGGGGCCGGGGAGCTGTTTTTT. Its translation is CASKPGQGAGELFF. Full variable domain (missing parts from reference TRBV19 and TRBJ2-2): DGGITQSPKYLFRKEGQNVTLSCEQNLNHDAMYWYRQDPGQGLRLIYYSQIVNDFQKGDIAEGYSVSREKKESFPLTVTSAQKNPTAFYLCASKPGQGAGELFFGEGSRLTVL.

The gene calls are TRBV10-3 and TRBJ1-5, with D tentatively TRBD1 (5 bases). Trimming cost V 3 bases and J 6 bases, with 15 bases left between them. The CDR3 length is 15 residues. CDR1 and CDR2 from the germline V gene are ENHRY and SYGVKD. The CDR3 spells CAISEDGVGTQPQHF. CDR3 DNA sequence: TGTGCCATCAGTGAAGACGGGGTCGGGACTCAGCCCCAGCATTTT.

The chain has TRBV5-5 and TRBJ1-4; D may be TRBD1 (5 bases). This CDR3 contains 14 residues. Germline assignment: CDR1 SGHKS and CDR2 YYEKEE (reference sequence). With 3 bases removed from V and 5 bases from J, the gap between germline ends came to 11 bases. CDR3 sequence: CASSWPGRNEKLFF. The CDR3 DNA reads as TGTGCCAGCAGCTGGCCGGGACGGAATGAAAAACTGTTTTTT.